The 11 T cell receptor beta chains in this list originate from one sample, sequenced in a study of Ad26.COV2.S vaccination and SARS-CoV-2 variants. The table came from immunoSEQ multiplex PCR; TCRdb's copy has only in-frame clones and leaves some out. The sample has about 410,000 clones; approximately 89% are singletons. This sample's treatment: 15 to 20 received Ad26.COV2.S at low or high dose, single or two shots; roughly 5 received placebo; per-sample allocation not given. Day 63 following the first vaccine or placebo injection was when the samples were taken. Sequencing was performed on peripheral blood, taken in a trial of Ad26.COV2.S vaccine versus placebo. These receptors all come from a person aged 18-65 years who received the Ad26.COV2.S COVID-19 vaccine or a placebo.

This chain uses TRBV5-4 with TRBJ1-1; 8 bases are a match to TRBD1. Germline CDR1 SGHNT, CDR2 YYREEE (reference sequence). J gave up 6 bases and V 3 bases, and 10 bases lay outside the gene matches. The CDR3 runs 15 residues. CDR3 sequence (DNA): TGTGCCAGCAGCTCTCAGGGGGACAGGCAAGCTGAAGCTTTCTTT. As protein: CASSSQGDRQAEAFF. Drawing the rest from reference TRBV5-4 and TRBJ1-1, the complete variable domain is ETGVTQSPTHLIKTRGQQVTLRCSSQSGHNTVSWYQQALGQGPQFIFQYYREEENGRGNFPPRFSGLQFPNYSSELNVNALELDDSALYLCASSSQGDRQAEAFFGQGTRLTVV.

The rearrangement uses TRBV25-1 and TRBJ2-5; 8 bases are shared with TRBD2. V lost 3 bases and J lost 2; bases outside the gene matches: 8. This CDR3 has 16 amino acids. The germline gives CDR1 MGHDK, CDR2 SYGVNS. As DNA, the CDR3 is TGTGCCAGCAGTGATACGAGAGCGGGAGAGCAAGAGACCCAGTACTTC. Its protein product is CASSDTRAGEQETQYF.

The CDR3: CASSLGLGWLAGEEPETQYF. The CDR3 bases are TGTGCCAGCAGTTTAGGTCTCGGTTGGCTAGCGGGAGAGGAACCAGAGACCCAGTACTTC. The chain has TRBV28 and TRBJ2-5; 10 nucleotides align to TRBD2. Germline trimming cut 2 bases from V and 4 bases from J; bases unmatched to any gene: 19. Looked up from germline, CDR1 is MDHEN and CDR2 is SYDVKM. The CDR3 sequence is 20 residues long.

The V and J genes are TRBV28 and TRBJ1-1; D gene unclear. The CDR3 extends over 12 amino acids. V was cut by 8 bases and J by 0 bases, with 7 bases left in between. Germline values: CDR1 MDHEN, CDR2 SYDVKM. CDR3 DNA: TGTGCCAGCGGCCGACTGAACACTGAAGCTTTCTTT. It codes for CASGRLNTEAFF.

A single count supports this clone. The chain couples TRBV4-2 to TRBJ2-1, with TRBD2 matching 14 bases. This CDR3 contains 17 residues. Germline CDR1 LGHNA, CDR2 YNFKEQ. With 0 bases clipped from V and 7 bases from J, the junction kept 5 bases outside the gene matches. CDR3 nucleotides: TGTGCCAGCAGCCAAGAAGGGACTAGCGGGAGTAGAAATGAGCAGTTCTTC. This gives the protein CASSQEGTSGSRNEQFF.

The chain employs TRBV2 and TRBJ2-6; D gene ambiguous. The CDR3 is made up of 19 amino acids. CDR1 is SNHLY and CDR2 is FYNNEI in the germline V gene. V gave up 6 bases and J gave up 3 bases, with 24 bases separating them. CDR3 sequence (DNA): TGTGCCAGCAGAGGACCTCACCACAAAATTAGGGATGGGGCCAACGTCCTGACTTTC. This encodes CASRGPHHKIRDGANVLTF.

V and J are TRBV7-9 and TRBJ2-3, with 7 bases that match TRBD2. The trim removed 1 base at V and 10 bases at J, leaving 8 bases unmatched. The CDR3 extends over 14 amino acids. CDR1 and CDR2 from the germline V gene are SEHNR and FQNEAQ (reference sequence). The CDR3 DNA reads as TGTGCCAGCAGCTTAGTAGGACTAGACGTAGCGCAGTATTTT. As protein: CASSLVGLDVAQYF.

This chain connects TRBV4-2 to TRBJ2-1; 8 bases are shared with TRBD1. The CDR3 spans 20 residues. V was clipped by 4 bases and J by 4 bases; unmatched bases: 21. CDR1 is LGHNA, CDR2 YNFKEQ, per germline. CDR3 protein: CASSLTGVFSKLAKYNEQFF. The CDR3 DNA is TGTGCCAGCAGCCTGACAGGGGTATTCAGTAAATTAGCGAAATACAATGAGCAGTTCTTC.

The chain has TRBV27 and TRBJ1-2; D is unclear. This CDR3 is built from 13 residues. From germline, CDR1 is MNHEY and CDR2 SMNVEV (reference sequence). V gave up 2 bases and J gave up 4 bases, with 8 bases separating them. The CDR3 sequence is CASSLRRFYGYTF. The CDR3 region has the DNA TGTGCCAGCAGTTTAAGGAGATTCTATGGCTACACCTTC.

V is TRBV15 and J is TRBJ2-7; the match to TRBD1 covers 10 bases. There are 17 residues in the CDR3. Germline loops: CDR1 LNHNV, CDR2 YYDKDF (reference sequence). With V trimmed by 0 bases and J by 0 bases, 5 bases remained unmatched. The CDR3 DNA follows: TGTGCCACCAGCAGAGAGAGCGGGACAGGGGCCTCCTACGAGCAGTACTTC. Encoded protein: CATSRESGTGASYEQYF.

The chain has TRBV6-6 and TRBJ1-1, with D hard to call. The CDR3 covers 14 residues. Trimming took off 5 bases at V and 5 bases at J, with 15 bases between the two ends. Germline V CDR1 and CDR2: MNHNY, SVGAGI (reference sequence). The CDR3 DNA sequence: TGTGCCAGCAGTCGCGACCCTAGGTCGACTGAAGCTTTCTTT. Its translation: CASSRDPRSTEAFF.